This T cell receptor (beta chain) comes out of a study of PD-1 blockade in classical Hodgkin lymphoma. After autologous stem cell transplantation all patients relapsed, and prior brentuximab vedotin exposure differed between cohorts. Starting with thawed PBMCs, CD4+ T cells were purified by magnetic negative selection. Sequencing was performed with immunoSEQ multiplex PCR; in TCRdb, only in-frame clones are kept and a portion is missing. This table holds 9,900 or so clones, 74% found once. The V gene's germline CDR1 is LNHDA and CDR2 SQIVND (reference sequence). Unmatched junction bases numbered 13, after V lost 7 bases and J lost 4 bases. This CDR3 is 16 amino acids long.

The chain carries TRBV19 and TRBJ1-3, with 7 nucleotides matching TRBD1. The sequenced sample was CD4+ T cells from blood, obtained at baseline. The sequence derives from a human donor with classical Hodgkin lymphoma. The CDR3: CASTRGSPGTGNTIYF. Written as DNA, the CDR3 is TGTGCCAGTACCAGGGGGAGCCCGGGGACAGGAAACACCATATATTTT.